This T cell receptor beta chain is from a study of T cells in Graves' hyperthyroidism and ophthalmopathy. Whole-study context: Pretreatment peripheral blood was obtained at initial diagnosis. General study results and limits: A model of 13 V-J features distinguished ophthalmopathy from stable hyperthyroidism.

With respect to this clonotype: Antigen specificity is unknown.

TCR beta CDR3 sequences were amplified from RNA transcripts. A first-round RT-PCR of the TCR CDR3 used the HTBI primer set. Using its own MiXCR run on the multiplex PCR reads, TCRdb lists one record per CDR3 protein. This sample has around 300,000 distinct CDR3 sequences; over 20% occur once, and the top ten carry around 62%. Trimming stripped 4 bases from V and 5 bases from J, with 15 bases between. CDR3 length: 14 residues. Looked up from germline, CDR1 is SGDLS and CDR2 is YYNGEE. This rearrangement joins TRBV9 to TRBJ2-5; a weak D match, TRBD1 (6 bases). The sequencing sample was made of blood. The clonotype originates from a man aged 25-45 years with Graves' ophthalmopathy. CDR3 in DNA: TGTGCCAGCAGCCCCCAGGGGAGTCGGGAGACCCAGTACTTC. Protein: CASSPQGSRETQYF. Looking up the rest from reference TRBV9 and TRBJ2-5 gives the full variable domain: DSGVTQTPKHLITATGQRVTLRCSPRSGDLSVYWYQQSLDQGLQFLIQYYNGEERAKGNILERFSAQQFPDLHSELNLSSLELGDSALYFCASSPQGSRETQYFGPGTRLLVL.